The 21 T cell receptor beta chains reported below all come from one sample, sequenced in a study of PD-1 blockade in mismatch repair-deficient tumors. Sequenced by immunoSEQ multiplex PCR; TCRdb stores in-frame clones only, minus some. The sample lists nearly 25,000 clones, 65% to 85% occurring once. This specimen was peripheral blood, taken 12 weeks after starting pembrolizumab. These receptors were taken from an adult with mismatch repair-deficient cancer.

J is TRBJ2-7 and V is TRBV18, with D possibly being TRBD2 (5 bases). The CDR3 extends over 13 amino acids. From germline, CDR1 is KGHSH and CDR2 LQKENI. Trimming stripped 2 bases from V and 1 base from J, with 6 bases between. This CDR3 reads CASSPSGSYEQYF. The CDR3 DNA sequence: TGTGCCAGCTCACCATCGGGGTCCTACGAGCAGTACTTC.

The rearrangement links TRBV15 to TRBJ2-2; the match to TRBD1 covers 8 bases. This CDR3 region has 14 residues. The V segment lost 8 bases and the J segment 4 bases; nucleotides outside the gene matches: 6. CDR1 LNHNV and CDR2 YYDKDF come from the germline V gene (reference sequence). CDR3 loop: CATSRDRTTGELFF. DNA of the CDR3: TGTGCCACCTCCCGGGACAGGACCACCGGGGAGCTGTTTTTT. The full variable domain, in which reference TRBV15 and TRBJ2-2 provide the parts outside the CDR3, is DAMVIQNPRYQVTQFGKPVTLSCSQTLNHNVMYWYQQKSSQAPKLLFHYYDKDFNNEADTPDNFQSRRPNTSFCFLDIRSPGLGDTAMYLCATSRDRTTGELFFGEGSRLTVL.

The V call is TRBV28, the J call TRBJ2-7; 7 bases agree with TRBD2. The CDR3 runs to 13 residues. Germline V gene lookup returns CDR1 MDHEN and CDR2 SYDVKM. After removal of 8 bases from V and 5 bases from J, the junction contained 9 bases not matched to a gene. The DNA of the CDR3 is TGTGCCAGCCGACCCGGGGGGATCCACGAGCAGTACTTC. Amino acid sequence: CASRPGGIHEQYF.

The genes are TRBV4-1 and TRBJ1-4, with D maybe TRBD1 (5 bases). The CDR3 contains 15 residues. The V end lost 4 bases, the J end lost 7 bases, and 16 bases lay between the germline ends. From germline, CDR1 is MGHRA and CDR2 YSYEKL. CDR3 nucleotides: TGCGCCAGCAGCCGGGAGGGAGGGGACTTTGAAAAACTGTTTTTT. This translates into CASSREGGDFEKLFF.

This clone was picked up a small number of times. This chain links TRBV19 with TRBJ2-1, with 14 positions matching TRBD2. This CDR3 is 15 amino acids long. Germline CDR1 LNHDA, CDR2 SQIVND (reference sequence). The V and J ends lost 6 bases and 6 bases, in that order; junction bases with no gene match: 4. The CDR3 sequence: CASRKTSGRANEQFF. The DNA of the CDR3 is TGTGCCAGTAGGAAGACTAGCGGGAGGGCCAATGAGCAGTTCTTC. Using reference TRBV19 and TRBJ2-1 for the parts outside the CDR3, the full variable domain is DGGITQSPKYLFRKEGQNVTLSCEQNLNHDAMYWYRQDPGQGLRLIYYSQIVNDFQKGDIAEGYSVSREKKESFPLTVTSAQKNPTAFYLCASRKTSGRANEQFFGPGTRLTVL.

This clone has a handful of counts. V gene TRBV9 combines with J gene TRBJ1-2; D unresolved. Germline CDR1 and CDR2: SGDLS and YYNGEE. CDR3 length: 14 amino acids. V was trimmed by 1 base and J by 9 bases, leaving 16 bases between them. This CDR3 reads CASSVSSPFSRYTF. CDR3 in DNA: TGTGCCAGCAGCGTAAGCAGTCCCTTTTCGCGCTACACCTTC.

The chain joins TRBV21-1 to TRBJ2-5; the D call of TRBD2 is as the table states it, not checked on the DNA. TRBV21-1 is a recognized pseudogene. This CDR3 has 14 residues. CDR3 bases: TGTGCCAGCAGCAAGGGCGGTGGGAGGAGGACCCAGTACTTC. The encoded protein is CASSKGGGRRTQYF.

J is TRBJ2-3 and V is TRBV11-2, with D perhaps matching TRBD1 or TRBD2 (5 bases each). The germline V and J ends were trimmed by 5 bases and 9 bases, with 18 bases remaining between them. The germline V gene has CDR1 SGHAT and CDR2 FQNNGV. This CDR3 contains 14 residues. The CDR3 sequence: CASSPGLVGGTQYF. CDR3 in DNA: TGTGCCAGCAGCCCCGGACTGGTTGGGGGAACGCAGTATTTT.

This rearrangement joins TRBV7-9 to TRBJ1-2; 9 bases align to TRBD1. Trimming took 0 bases from V and 6 from J; bases not matched to a gene: 8. From germline, CDR1 is SEHNR and CDR2 FQNEAQ (reference sequence). This CDR3 is 16 amino acids long. For the CDR3, the DNA is TGTGCCAGCAGCTTAGCGTTGCACAGGGGGCTGGATGGCTACACCTTC. Translation gives CASSLALHRGLDGYTF.

The chain joins TRBV19 to TRBJ2-6, with a possible D match to TRBD1 (7 bases). CDR1 is LNHDA and CDR2 is SQIVND in the germline V gene (reference sequence). There are 19 residues in the CDR3. V was cut by 2 bases and J by 6 bases, with 23 bases left in between. In DNA form, the CDR3 reads TGTGCCAGTAGTATAAGTCAGGGGGGCAGGGGCTTGGAGGCCAACGTCCTGACTTTC. Amino acid sequence: CASSISQGGRGLEANVLTF.

This clone was found once. The chain links TRBV2 to TRBJ2-7, with 7 positions matching TRBD1. CDR3 length: 11 amino acids. Per germline, CDR1 SNHLY and CDR2 FYNNEI. The J segment lost 6 bases and the V segment lost 5 bases, leaving 1 base of the junction unmatched. Written as DNA, the CDR3 is TGTGCCAGCAGTACAGGGGCCGAGCAGTACTTC. It codes for CASSTGAEQYF.

The chain employs TRBV7-2 and TRBJ2-1, with 15 bases that match TRBD2. With 3 bases clipped from V and 1 base from J, the junction kept 7 bases outside the gene matches. Germline CDR1 is SGHTA and CDR2 is FQGNSA. The CDR3 length is 19 residues. CDR3 region: CASSFLGLAGGRSYNEQFF. CDR3 coding DNA: TGTGCCAGCAGCTTCCTGGGACTAGCGGGAGGACGGTCCTACAATGAGCAGTTCTTC.

This clone was counted only a few times. CDR3 loop: CASSSTSGSGRDTQYF. The CDR3, as DNA: TGTGCCAGCAGTTCGACTAGCGGGAGCGGAAGAGATACGCAGTATTTT. The chain combines TRBV27 with TRBJ2-3, with 12 bases matching TRBD2. The trim removed 4 bases at V and 5 bases at J, leaving 7 bases unmatched. The CDR3 is 16 residues long. Germline CDR1 MNHEY, CDR2 SMNVEV (reference sequence).

V usage is TRBV5-1 and J usage is TRBJ2-2, with D perhaps TRBD1 or TRBD2 (5 bases each). Germline CDR1 SGHRS, CDR2 YFSETQ. Between the trimmed V and J ends, which lost 5 bases and 0 bases, there was a span of 11 bases. The CDR3 consists of 15 residues. The DNA for the CDR3 is TGCGCCAGCAGGGGAGACAGCGCGAACACCGGGGAGCTGTTTTTT. It encodes CASRGDSANTGELFF. Looking up the rest from reference TRBV5-1 and TRBJ2-2 gives the full variable domain: KAGVTQTPRYLIKTRGQQVTLSCSPISGHRSVSWYQQTPGQGLQFLFEYFSETQRNKGNFPGRFSGRQFSNSRSEMNVSTLELGDSALYLCASRGDSANTGELFFGEGSRLTVL.

V is TRBV18 and J is TRBJ1-1; 11 bases match TRBD1. The trim removed 1 base at V and 0 bases at J, leaving 7 bases unmatched. Germline CDR1 is KGHSH and CDR2 is LQKENI. The CDR3 is made up of 18 amino acids. As DNA, the CDR3 is TGTGCCAGCTCACCACGGGGGACAGGGGGAATCATGAACACTGAAGCTTTCTTT. This translates into CASSPRGTGGIMNTEAFF.

The rearrangement links TRBV7-8 to TRBJ2-3; the match to TRBD2 covers 10 bases. This CDR3 contains 17 residues. Looked up from germline, CDR1 is SGHVS and CDR2 is FQNEAQ. J gave up 2 bases and V 3 bases, and 8 bases lay outside the gene matches. The DNA of the CDR3 is TGTGCCAGCAGCTTCGGGACTAGCGTGACACACACAGATACGCAGTATTTT. Protein product: CASSFGTSVTHTDTQYF. The complete variable domain, with remaining parts taken from reference TRBV7-8 and TRBJ2-3, reads GAGVSQSPRYKVAKRGQDVALRCDPISGHVSLFWYQQALGQGPEFLTYFQNEAQLDKSGLPSDRFFAERPEGSVSTLKIQRTQQEDSAVYLCASSFGTSVTHTDTQYFGPGTRLTVL.

The chain employs TRBV7-8 and TRBJ2-1; 8 nucleotides match TRBD2. Germline-derived CDR1 and CDR2 are SGHVS and FQNEAQ. V lost 1 base, J lost 5 bases, and 4 bases stayed unmatched. The CDR3 consists of 15 residues. The CDR3 DNA reads as TGTGCCAGCAGCTTAGGTTTTAGCGGGGACAATGAGCAGTTCTTC. Translating it yields CASSLGFSGDNEQFF.

The genes are TRBV5-4 and TRBJ1-2; unclear D gene. The CDR3 is 16 amino acids. The V end lost 1 base, the J end lost 3 bases, and 16 bases lay between the germline ends. Germline V CDR1 and CDR2: SGHNT, YYREEE (reference sequence). The CDR3 spells CASSLKSGLGDYGYTF. The CDR3 DNA sequence: TGTGCCAGCAGCTTGAAGTCCGGGCTTGGAGACTATGGCTACACCTTC.

This clone was recorded only once. J is TRBJ2-5 and V is TRBV11-2; possibly TRBD2 for D (6 bases). Deletions cut 6 bases from V and 5 bases from J, with 10 bases between. The germline V gene encodes CDR1 SGHAT and CDR2 FQNNGV. The CDR3 sequence is 12 residues long. The CDR3 spells CASRAAGETQYF. The CDR3 bases are TGTGCCAGCAGGGCCGCGGGGGAGACCCAGTACTTC.

The chain employs TRBV6-4 and TRBJ2-1, with 11 positions matching TRBD2. The V gene end was trimmed by 2 bases and the J gene end by 4 bases; junction bases not matched to a gene: 1. There are 15 residues in the CDR3. Germline loops: CDR1 MRHNA, CDR2 SNTAGT. The CDR3 loop is CASSDTSGSYNEQFF. Here the CDR3 DNA reads TGTGCCAGCAGTGACACTAGCGGGAGTTACAATGAGCAGTTCTTC.

The sample holds one count of this clone. V usage is TRBV7-8 and J usage is TRBJ1-1; D not resolved. Trimming removed 1 base from V and 0 bases from J, with 6 bases in between. This CDR3 has 14 residues. The germline gives CDR1 SGHVS, CDR2 FQNEAQ. The CDR3 here is CASSLGRLNTEAFF. CDR3 nucleotides: TGTGCCAGCAGCTTAGGCCGGCTGAACACTGAAGCTTTCTTT.